This T cell receptor beta chain was sequenced for a study of blood T cell repertoires in COVID-19. V lost 5 bases and J lost 3; bases outside the gene matches: 12. CDR3 length equals 17 residues. Germline CDR1 SEHNR, CDR2 FQNEAQ (reference sequence). Assay: immunoSEQ multiplex PCR; the TCRdb copy retains only in-frame clones and omits some. The sample gives hundreds of thousands of clones, around 87% of which show up once; 1.5% to 2% is in the top ten. Specimen: PBMCs or T cells enriched from blood (not recorded which). V usage is TRBV7-9 and J usage is TRBJ2-5; 10 bases fit TRBD2. The clonotype originates from a woman aged 50 to 60 who had recovered from COVID-19. CDR3 residues: CASSVSGRAERKETQYF. In DNA, the CDR3 is TGTGCCAGCAGCGTAAGCGGGAGGGCTGAACGAAAAGAGACCCAGTACTTC. The whole variable domain, filled in from reference TRBV7-9 and TRBJ2-5, reads DTGVSQNPRHKITKRGQNVTFRCDPISEHNRLYWYRQTLGQGPEFLTYFQNEAQLEKSRLLSDRFSAERPKGSFSTLEIQRTEQGDSAMYLCASSVSGRAERKETQYFGPGTRLLVL.